The following is a TCR beta chain sequence with its context. The antigen is not known. TCRdb's table, derived via immunoSEQ multiplex PCR, lists solely in-frame clones and lacks some. The repertoire consists of about 46,000 clones, with about 93% occurring once and the leading ten covering more than 15%. V lost 4 bases and J lost 1, with 10 bases in between. Germline CDR1 and CDR2: MDHEN and SYDVKM. The length of the CDR3 is 14 residues. This specimen belongs to a study of siplizumab effects on memory and regulatory T cells. Study outcomes and limitations: Only a minority of proliferating CD4+ or CD8+ clones had an assignable naive or memory phenotype, with roughly 75-96% lacking one.

Input material: CD8+ T cells sorted from blood. This chain joins TRBV28 and TRBJ1-1; possible D gene TRBD1, 5 bases. The receptor was derived from a human donor in good health. This chain's CDR3 is CASSSGTANTEAFF. The CDR3 DNA sequence: TGTGCCAGCAGTTCGGGGACGGCGAACACTGAAGCTTTCTTT. The whole variable domain, filled in from reference TRBV28 and TRBJ1-1, reads DVKVTQSSRYLVKRTGEKVFLECVQDMDHENMFWYRQDPGLGLRLIYFSYDVKMKEKGDIPEGYSVSREKKERFSLILESASTNQTSMYLCASSSGTANTEAFFGQGTRLTVV.